The entry that follows covers one T cell receptor (beta chain) sequence. Sequenced patients had shown CD8+CD57+ cell expansion by flow cytometry. V was trimmed by 1 base and J by 6 bases, leaving 4 bases between them. The CDR3 has 11 amino acids. Germline-derived CDR1 and CDR2 are DFQATT and SNEGSKA (reference sequence). TCR beta VDJ combinations and CDR3 sequences were profiled from genomic DNA. In TCRdb, the reads were re-called with MiXCR into one record per CDR3 protein. Of about 240,000 distinct CDR3 sequences listed, approximately 50% were seen once; the top ten hold under 9%. The record originates from a study of CD8+CD57+ T cells in acquired aplastic anemia.

V and J are TRBV20-1 and TRBJ2-1; D ambiguous. This TCR derives from a human donor with aplastic anemia. Sequencing was performed on sorted CD4+, CD8+, or CD8+CD57+ T cells (not recorded which) from PBMCs. The CDR3 sequence is CSARVVNEQFF. The CDR3 nucleotides are TGCAGTGCTAGAGTGGTCAATGAGCAGTTCTTC.